The sequence of this T cell receptor beta chain was determined in a study of OX40 agonist ivuxolimab in advanced cancers. In terms of the full investigation: The costimulatory receptor OX40 (CD134) was targeted by ivuxolimab, a fully human IgG2 agonistic monoclonal antibody. Intravenous ivuxolimab was administered to patients every 2 weeks at six dose levels: 0.01, 0.1, 0.3, 1.5, 3 and 10 mg/kg. Of the 50 or so patients in dose escalation, around 20 had hepatocellular carcinoma, some 15 had melanoma, 9 had renal cell carcinoma and 9 had head and neck cancer. The dose-escalation cohort was around 83% male with a mean age of about 54 years, ranging from roughly 23 to 90. Prior anti-PD-1, anti-PD-L1 or anti-CTLA-4 therapy was permitted, and approximately 40% of dose-escalation patients had received checkpoint inhibitors. Partial responses occurred in three dose-escalation patients, of whom one had hepatocellular carcinoma and two had cutaneous melanoma. The point of sequencing TCRbeta in the periphery was to test whether ivuxolimab changed TCR sequence diversity and drove clonal T-cell expansion. The paper reports the monotherapy dose-escalation portion (N of about 47 patients) of the phase I ivuxolimab trial.

For sequencing of the TCRbeta CDR3 region, genomic DNA was extracted from the sorted cells. The immunoSEQ Assay was used to sequence the TCRbeta CDR3 regions. TCRdb provides this immuneACCESS table in a form limited to in-frame rearrangements. Some clones are lacking; in checked studies, under half of them reflect an unresolved V gene, and why the rest are absent is not known. Present in this sample are about 70,000 clones, roughly 87% of which were seen just once. The ten top clones hold 0.53% of the sample. Worth noting for this clone: The target of this receptor is not known. The input lacks base qualities; no much larger clone sits a single base away.

Patients with a history of autoimmune disease or receiving systemic immunosuppression were excluded from the trial. Peripheral blood for TCR sequencing was collected from all dose cohorts at baseline, on cycle 4 day 1, and on cycle 7 day 1. Samples were obtained from an open-label, multicenter, first-in-human phase I dose-escalation trial of ivuxolimab. Adults with locally advanced or metastatic melanoma, renal cell carcinoma, hepatocellular carcinoma or head and neck squamous cell carcinoma were enrolled in the trial. Before TCR sequencing, CD4+ T cells and CD8+ T cells from peripheral blood were sorted into separate populations. Here is what the overall study found, with its caveats: After ivuxolimab, CD8+ T cells had more expanded clones than CD4+ T cells on average. Low levels of normalized T-cell clonal expansion were also seen in some patients who did not respond. The antigen specificity of the peripheral T cells that underwent clonal expansion was not determined. In partial responders in the 0.1-3.0 mg/kg groups, normalized peripheral clonal expansion was found to be among the lowest, especially among CD8+ T cells. At doses of 0.1 to 3.0 mg/kg, clonal expansion of both CD4+ and CD8+ blood T cells was observed from baseline to week 6.

Sequences MNHNS (CDR1) and SASEGT (CDR2) are obtained from the germline V gene. The junction carries 14 bases between V and J, which are trimmed by 4 bases and 4 bases respectively. The CDR3 goes from the cysteine to the phenylalanine over 16 residues. Only the CDR3 portion is preserved as DNA: 48 bases, with reading frame beginning at the first base. The TCR comes from an adult with an advanced solid tumor such as melanoma, head and neck, liver or kidney cancer. The chain uses TRBV6-1 and TRBJ1-6; TRBD1 is a possible D gene, resting on 5 matching bases. Sequencing used CD4+ or CD8+ T cells sorted from blood, obtained in a trial of the OX40 agonist ivuxolimab. The CDR3 sequence is CASSGQNGVYNSPLHF. The DNA sequence reads TGTGCCAGCAGTGGACAGAACGGGGTTTATAATTCACCCCTCCACTTT.